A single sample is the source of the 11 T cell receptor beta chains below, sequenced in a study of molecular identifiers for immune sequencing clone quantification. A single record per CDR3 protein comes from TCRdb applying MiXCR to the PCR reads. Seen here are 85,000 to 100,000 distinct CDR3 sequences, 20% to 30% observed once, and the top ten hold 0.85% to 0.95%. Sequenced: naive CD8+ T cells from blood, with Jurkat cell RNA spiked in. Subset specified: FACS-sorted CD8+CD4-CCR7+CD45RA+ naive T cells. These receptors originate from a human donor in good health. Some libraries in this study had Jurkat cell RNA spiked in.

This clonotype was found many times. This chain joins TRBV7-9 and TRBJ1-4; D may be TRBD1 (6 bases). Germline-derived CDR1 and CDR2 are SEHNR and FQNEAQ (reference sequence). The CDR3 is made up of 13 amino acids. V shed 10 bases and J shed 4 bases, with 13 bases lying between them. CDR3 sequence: CAIGGQSNEKLFF. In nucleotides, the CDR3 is TGTGCCATCGGAGGACAGAGTAATGAAAAACTGTTTTTT.

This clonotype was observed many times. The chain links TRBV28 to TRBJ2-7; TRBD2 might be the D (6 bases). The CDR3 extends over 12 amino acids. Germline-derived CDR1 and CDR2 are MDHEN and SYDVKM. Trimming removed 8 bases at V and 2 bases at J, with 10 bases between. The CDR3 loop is CASGERAYEQYF. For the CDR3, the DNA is TGTGCCAGCGGGGAGCGGGCCTACGAGCAGTACTTC.

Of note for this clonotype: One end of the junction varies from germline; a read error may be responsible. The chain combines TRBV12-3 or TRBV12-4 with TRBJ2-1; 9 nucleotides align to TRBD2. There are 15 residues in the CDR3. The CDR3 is CASSFGAGGYNEQFF. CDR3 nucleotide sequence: TGTGCGAGCAGTTTCGGAGCGGGAGGTTACAATGAGCAGTTCTTC.

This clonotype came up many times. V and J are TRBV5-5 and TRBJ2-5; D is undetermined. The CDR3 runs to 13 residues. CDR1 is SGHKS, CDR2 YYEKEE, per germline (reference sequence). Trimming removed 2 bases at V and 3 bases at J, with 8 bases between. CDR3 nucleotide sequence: TGTGCCAGCAGCTTCTTAGAAGAAGAGACCCAGTACTTC. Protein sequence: CASSFLEEETQYF.

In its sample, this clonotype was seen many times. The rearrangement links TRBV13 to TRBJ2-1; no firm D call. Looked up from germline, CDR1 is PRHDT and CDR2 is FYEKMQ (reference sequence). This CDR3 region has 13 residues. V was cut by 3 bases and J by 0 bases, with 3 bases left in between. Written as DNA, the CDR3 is TGTGCCAGCAGCTTTCCCTCCTACAATGAGCAGTTCTTC. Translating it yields CASSFPSYNEQFF.

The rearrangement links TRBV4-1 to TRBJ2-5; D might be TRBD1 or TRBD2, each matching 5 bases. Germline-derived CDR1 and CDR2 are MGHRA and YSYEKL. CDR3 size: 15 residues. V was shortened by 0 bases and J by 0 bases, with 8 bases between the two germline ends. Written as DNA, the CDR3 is TGCGCCAGCAGCCAAGATTGGGGGAACCAAGAGACCCAGTACTTC. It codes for CASSQDWGNQETQYF.

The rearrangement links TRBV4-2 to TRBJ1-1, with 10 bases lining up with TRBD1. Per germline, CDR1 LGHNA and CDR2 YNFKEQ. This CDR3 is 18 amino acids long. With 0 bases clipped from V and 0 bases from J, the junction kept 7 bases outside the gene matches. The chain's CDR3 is CASSQDWGTGVMNTEAFF. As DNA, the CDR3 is TGTGCCAGCAGCCAAGATTGGGGGACAGGGGTTATGAACACTGAAGCTTTCTTT.

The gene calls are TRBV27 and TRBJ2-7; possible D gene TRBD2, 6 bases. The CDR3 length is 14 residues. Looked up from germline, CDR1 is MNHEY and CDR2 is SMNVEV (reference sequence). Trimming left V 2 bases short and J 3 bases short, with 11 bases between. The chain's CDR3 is CASSLGGSVYEQYF. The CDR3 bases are TGTGCCAGCAGTTTAGGGGGGTCTGTCTACGAGCAGTACTTC.

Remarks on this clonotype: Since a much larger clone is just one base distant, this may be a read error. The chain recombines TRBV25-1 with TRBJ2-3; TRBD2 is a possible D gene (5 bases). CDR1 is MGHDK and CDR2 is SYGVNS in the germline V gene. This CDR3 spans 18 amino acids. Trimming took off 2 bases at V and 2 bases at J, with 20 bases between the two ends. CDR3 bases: TGTGCCAGCAGTGAACCCCCGTGTGAGCGGATCTTCACAGATACGCAGTATTTT. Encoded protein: CASSEPPCERIFTDTQYF.

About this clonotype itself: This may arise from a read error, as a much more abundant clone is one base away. The CDR3 here is CAGSLALPYQETQYF. The CDR3 bases are TGTGCCGGCAGCTTAGCCCTCCCGTACCAAGAGACCCAGTACTTC. The chain joins TRBV7-9 to TRBJ2-5; D unresolved. CDR1 SEHNR and CDR2 FQNEAQ come from the germline V gene (reference sequence). This CDR3 contains 15 residues.

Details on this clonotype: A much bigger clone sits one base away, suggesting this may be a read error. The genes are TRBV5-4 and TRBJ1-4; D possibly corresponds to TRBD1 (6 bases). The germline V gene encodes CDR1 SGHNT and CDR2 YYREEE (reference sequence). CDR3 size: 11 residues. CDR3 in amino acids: CARSQSGELFF. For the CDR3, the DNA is TGTGCCCGCAGCCAGTCAGGGGAACTGTTTTTT.